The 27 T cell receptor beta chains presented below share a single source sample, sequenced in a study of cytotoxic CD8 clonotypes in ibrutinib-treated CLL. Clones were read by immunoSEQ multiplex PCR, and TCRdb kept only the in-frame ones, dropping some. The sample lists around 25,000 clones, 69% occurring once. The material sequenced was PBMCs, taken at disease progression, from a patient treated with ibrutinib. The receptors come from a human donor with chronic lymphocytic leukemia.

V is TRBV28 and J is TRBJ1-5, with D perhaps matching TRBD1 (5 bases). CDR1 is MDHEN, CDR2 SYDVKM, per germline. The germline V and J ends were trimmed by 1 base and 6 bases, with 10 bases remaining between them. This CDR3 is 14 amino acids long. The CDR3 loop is CASSLSGFGQPQHF. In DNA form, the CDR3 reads TGTGCCAGCAGTTTATCAGGGTTTGGTCAGCCCCAGCATTTT.

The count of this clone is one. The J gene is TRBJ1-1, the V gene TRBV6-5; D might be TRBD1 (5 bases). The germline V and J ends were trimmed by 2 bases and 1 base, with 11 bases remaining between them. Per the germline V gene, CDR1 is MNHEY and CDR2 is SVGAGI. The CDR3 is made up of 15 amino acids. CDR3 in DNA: TGTGCCAGCAGTTACAGTCGGACACAGAACACTGAAGCTTTCTTT. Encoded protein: CASSYSRTQNTEAFF.

The DNA for the CDR3 is TGTGCCAGCAGAAGCATAGCGGGGGCTAGCACAGATACGCAGTATTTT. Its translation is CASRSIAGASTDTQYF. The chain combines TRBV7-8 with TRBJ2-3, with 9 bases that match TRBD2. The germline gives CDR1 SGHVS, CDR2 FQNEAQ. V was clipped by 6 bases and J by 0 bases; unmatched bases: 7. The CDR3 sequence is 16 residues long.

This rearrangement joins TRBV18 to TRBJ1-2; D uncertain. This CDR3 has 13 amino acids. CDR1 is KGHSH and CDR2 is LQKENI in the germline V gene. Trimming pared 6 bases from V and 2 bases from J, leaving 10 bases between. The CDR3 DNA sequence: TGTGCCAGCTCCCAAGACAAAAACTATGGCTACACCTTC. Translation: CASSQDKNYGYTF. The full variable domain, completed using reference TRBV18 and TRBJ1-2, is NAGVMQNPRHLVRRRGQEARLRCSPMKGHSHVYWYRQLPEEGLKFMVYLQKENIIDESGMPKERFSAEFPKEGPSILRIQQVVRGDSAAYFCASSQDKNYGYTFGSGTRLTVV.

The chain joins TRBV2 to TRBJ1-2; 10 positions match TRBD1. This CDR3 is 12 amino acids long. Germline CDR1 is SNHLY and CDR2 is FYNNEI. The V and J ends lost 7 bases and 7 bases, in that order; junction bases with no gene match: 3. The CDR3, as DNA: TGTGCCAGCACTAGACAGGGGGCTGGCTACACCTTC. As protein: CASTRQGAGYTF.

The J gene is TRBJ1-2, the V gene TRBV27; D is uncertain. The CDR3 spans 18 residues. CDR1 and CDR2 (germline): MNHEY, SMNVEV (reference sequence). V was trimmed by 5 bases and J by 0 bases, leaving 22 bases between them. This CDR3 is CASSLKYLVPYPNYGYTF. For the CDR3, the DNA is TGTGCCAGCAGTCTAAAGTACCTCGTCCCATATCCTAACTATGGCTACACCTTC.

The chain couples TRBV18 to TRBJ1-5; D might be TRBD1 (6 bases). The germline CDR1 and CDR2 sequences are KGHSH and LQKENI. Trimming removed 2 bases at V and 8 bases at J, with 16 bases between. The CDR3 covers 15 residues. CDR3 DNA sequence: TGTGCCAGCTCACCAAGGACAGCCACTGGGGAGCCCCAGCATTTT. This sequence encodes CASSPRTATGEPQHF.

The CDR3: CASSPIRGGELFF. In DNA form, the CDR3 reads TGTGCCAGCAGCCCGATTCGAGGCGGGGAGCTGTTTTTT. The chain uses TRBV7-3 and TRBJ2-2, with D uncertain. Per germline, CDR1 SGHTA and CDR2 FQGTGA. The CDR3 covers 13 residues. The ends were cut back, 5 bases at V and 7 bases at J, with 11 bases in the middle.

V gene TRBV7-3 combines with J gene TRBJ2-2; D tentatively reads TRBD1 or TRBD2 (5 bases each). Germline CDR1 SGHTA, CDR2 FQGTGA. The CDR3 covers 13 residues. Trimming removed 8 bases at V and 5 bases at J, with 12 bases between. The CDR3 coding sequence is TGTGCCAGCCGTCCAGGGAGTACCGGGGAGCTGTTTTTT. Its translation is CASRPGSTGELFF.

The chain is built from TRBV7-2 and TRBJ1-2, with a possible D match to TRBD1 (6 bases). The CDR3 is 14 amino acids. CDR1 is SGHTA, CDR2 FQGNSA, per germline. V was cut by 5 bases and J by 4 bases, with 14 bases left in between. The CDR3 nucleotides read TGTGCCAGCAGCGGGGGACACCTGAGCTATGGCTACACCTTC. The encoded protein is CASSGGHLSYGYTF.

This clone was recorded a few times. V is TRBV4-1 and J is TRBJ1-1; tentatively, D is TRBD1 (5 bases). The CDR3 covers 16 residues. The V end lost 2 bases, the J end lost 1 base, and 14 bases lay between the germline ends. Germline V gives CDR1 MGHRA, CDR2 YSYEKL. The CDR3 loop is CASSQPNRQTNTEAFF. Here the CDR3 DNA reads TGCGCCAGCAGCCAACCGAACCGACAGACGAACACTGAAGCTTTCTTT.

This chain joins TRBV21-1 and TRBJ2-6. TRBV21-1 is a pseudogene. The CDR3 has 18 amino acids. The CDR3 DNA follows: TGTGCCAGCAGCAAAGCGGTGGGGAAGGAAGGTGGGGCCAACGTCCTGACTTTC. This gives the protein CASSKAVGKEGGANVLTF.

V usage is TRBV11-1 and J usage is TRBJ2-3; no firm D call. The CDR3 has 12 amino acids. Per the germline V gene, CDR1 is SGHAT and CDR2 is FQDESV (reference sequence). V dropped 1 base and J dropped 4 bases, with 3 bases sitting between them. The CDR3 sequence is CASSLGADTQYF. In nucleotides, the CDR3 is TGTGCCAGCAGCTTAGGAGCAGATACGCAGTATTTT.

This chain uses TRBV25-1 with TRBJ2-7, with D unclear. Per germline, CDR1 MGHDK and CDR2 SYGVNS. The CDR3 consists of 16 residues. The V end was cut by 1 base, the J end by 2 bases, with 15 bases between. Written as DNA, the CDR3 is TGTGCCAGCAGTGAATCCGATGGGTTTCAAGCCTACGAGCAGTACTTC. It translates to CASSESDGFQAYEQYF.

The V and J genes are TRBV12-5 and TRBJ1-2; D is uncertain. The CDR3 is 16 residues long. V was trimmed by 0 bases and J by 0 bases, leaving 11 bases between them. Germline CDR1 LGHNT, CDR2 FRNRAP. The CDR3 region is CASGLVDGLTNYGYTF. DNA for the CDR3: TGTGCTAGTGGTTTGGTCGACGGTCTTACTAACTATGGCTACACCTTC.

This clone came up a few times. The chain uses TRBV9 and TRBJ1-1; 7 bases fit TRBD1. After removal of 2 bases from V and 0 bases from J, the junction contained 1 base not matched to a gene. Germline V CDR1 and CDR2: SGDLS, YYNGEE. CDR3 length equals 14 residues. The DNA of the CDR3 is TGTGCCAGCAGCGTGGACAGGATGAACACTGAAGCTTTCTTT. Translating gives CASSVDRMNTEAFF.

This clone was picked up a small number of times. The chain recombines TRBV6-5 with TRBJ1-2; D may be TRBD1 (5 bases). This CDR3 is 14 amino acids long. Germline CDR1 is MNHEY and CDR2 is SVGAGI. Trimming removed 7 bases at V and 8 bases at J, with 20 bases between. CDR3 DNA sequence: TGTGCCAGCACCTACGGGGGGATACCCGGGGGCTACACCTTC. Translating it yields CASTYGGIPGGYTF.

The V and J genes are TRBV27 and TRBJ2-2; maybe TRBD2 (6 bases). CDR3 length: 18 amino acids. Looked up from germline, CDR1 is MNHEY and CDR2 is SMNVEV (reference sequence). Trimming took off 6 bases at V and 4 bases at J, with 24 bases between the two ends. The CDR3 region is CASRPDVGAGGSTGELFF. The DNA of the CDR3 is TGTGCCAGCAGACCCGACGTAGGGGCAGGAGGGAGCACCGGGGAGCTGTTTTTT.

CDR3 sequence reads: CASSLNPPDTQYF. The CDR3 region has the DNA TGTGCCAGCAGCTTAAACCCCCCAGATACGCAGTATTTT. J is TRBJ2-3 and V is TRBV7-3; no definite D call. The CDR3 is made up of 13 amino acids. Germline values: CDR1 SGHTA, CDR2 FQGTGA. V shed 1 base and J shed 4 bases, with 6 bases lying between them.

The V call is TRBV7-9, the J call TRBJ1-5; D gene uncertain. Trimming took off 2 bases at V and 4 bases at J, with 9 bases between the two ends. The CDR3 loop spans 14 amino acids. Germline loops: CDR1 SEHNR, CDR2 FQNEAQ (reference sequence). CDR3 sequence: CASSLMAENQPQHF. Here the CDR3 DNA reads TGTGCCAGCAGCTTAATGGCGGAGAATCAGCCCCAGCATTTT.

The CDR3 DNA reads as TGTGCCAGCAGCTTAGGGGGGGGCGCCGCTCGGAAGGCTTTCTTT. Translation gives CASSLGGGAARKAFF. This chain connects TRBV11-1 to TRBJ1-1, with a tentative D call TRBD1 (6 bases). Between the trimmed V and J ends, which lost 1 base and 11 bases, there was a span of 20 bases. This CDR3 has 15 residues. The germline V gene encodes CDR1 SGHAT and CDR2 FQDESV (reference sequence).

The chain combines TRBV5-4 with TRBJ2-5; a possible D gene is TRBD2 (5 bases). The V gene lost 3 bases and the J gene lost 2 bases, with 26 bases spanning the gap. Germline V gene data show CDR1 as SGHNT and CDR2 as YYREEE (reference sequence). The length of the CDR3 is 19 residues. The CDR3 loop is CASSYNSFLGTDFQETQYF. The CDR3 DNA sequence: TGTGCCAGCAGCTACAATTCGTTCCTCGGAACGGACTTTCAAGAGACCCAGTACTTC.

DNA for the CDR3: TGCAGCGTTGAATCGGGGTCCGATACGCAGTATTTT. Residues: CSVESGSDTQYF. This chain connects TRBV29-1 to TRBJ2-3; possible D gene TRBD2, 5 bases. The CDR3 runs to 12 residues. Deletions cut 2 bases from V and 6 bases from J, with 9 bases between. Per the germline V gene, CDR1 is SQVTM and CDR2 is ANQGSEA.

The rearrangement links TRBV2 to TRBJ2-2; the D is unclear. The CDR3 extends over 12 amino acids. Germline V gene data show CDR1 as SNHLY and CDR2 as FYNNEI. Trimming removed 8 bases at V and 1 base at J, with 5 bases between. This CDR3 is CASDWNTGELFF. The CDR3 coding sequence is TGTGCCAGCGATTGGAACACCGGGGAGCTGTTTTTT. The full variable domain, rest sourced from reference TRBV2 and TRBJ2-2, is EPEVTQTPSHQVTQMGQEVILRCVPISNHLYFYWYRQILGQKVEFLVSFYNNEISEKSEIFDDQFSVERPDGSNFTLKIRSTKLEDSAMYFCASDWNTGELFFGEGSRLTVL.

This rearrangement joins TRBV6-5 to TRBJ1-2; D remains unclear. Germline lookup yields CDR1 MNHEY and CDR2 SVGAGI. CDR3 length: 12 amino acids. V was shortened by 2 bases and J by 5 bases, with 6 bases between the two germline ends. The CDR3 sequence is CASSYGSYGYTF. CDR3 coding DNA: TGTGCCAGCAGTTACGGATCTTATGGCTACACCTTC.

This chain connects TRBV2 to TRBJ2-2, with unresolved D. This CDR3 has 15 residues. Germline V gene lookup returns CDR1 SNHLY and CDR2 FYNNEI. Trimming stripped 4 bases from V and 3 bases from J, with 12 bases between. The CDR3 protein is CASSGRDDDTGELFF. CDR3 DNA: TGTGCCAGCAGTGGGAGAGACGATGACACCGGGGAGCTGTTTTTT.

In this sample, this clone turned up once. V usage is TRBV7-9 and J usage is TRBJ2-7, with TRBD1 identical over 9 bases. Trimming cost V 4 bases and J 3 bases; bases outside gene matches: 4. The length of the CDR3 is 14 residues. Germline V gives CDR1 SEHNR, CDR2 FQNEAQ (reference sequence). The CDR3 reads CASSSGQGFYEQYF. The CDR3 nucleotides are TGTGCCAGCAGCTCGGGACAGGGCTTCTACGAGCAGTACTTC.